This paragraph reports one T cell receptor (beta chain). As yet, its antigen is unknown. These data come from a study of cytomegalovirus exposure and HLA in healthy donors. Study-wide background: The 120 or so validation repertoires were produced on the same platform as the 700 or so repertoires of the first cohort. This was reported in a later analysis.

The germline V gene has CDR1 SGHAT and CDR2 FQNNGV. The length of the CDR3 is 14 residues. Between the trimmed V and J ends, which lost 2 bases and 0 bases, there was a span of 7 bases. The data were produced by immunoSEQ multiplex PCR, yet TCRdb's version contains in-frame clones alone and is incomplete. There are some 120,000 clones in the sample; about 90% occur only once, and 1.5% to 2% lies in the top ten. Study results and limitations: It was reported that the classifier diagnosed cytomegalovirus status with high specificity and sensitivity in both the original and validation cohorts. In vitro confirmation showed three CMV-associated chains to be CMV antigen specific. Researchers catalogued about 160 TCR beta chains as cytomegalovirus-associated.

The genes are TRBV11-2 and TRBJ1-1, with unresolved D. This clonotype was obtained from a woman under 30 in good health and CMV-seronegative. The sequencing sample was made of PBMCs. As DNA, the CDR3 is TGTGCCAGCAGCTTATATCCCGTGAACACTGAAGCTTTCTTT. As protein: CASSLYPVNTEAFF.